Presented here are 3 T cell receptor beta chains from one specimen sequenced in a study of blood T cell repertoires in COVID-19. Some clones are missing from TCRdb's copy, which holds only in-frame ones; the method was immunoSEQ multiplex PCR. The repertoire holds approximately 250,000 clones, approximately 86% seen once, with 1.5% to 2% in the top ten. Sequenced: peripheral blood. These receptors were obtained from a woman in her sixties who had recovered from COVID-19.

The chain carries TRBV6-2 or TRBV6-3 and TRBJ1-2; D is uncertain. CDR3 length: 13 amino acids. The germline gives CDR1 MNHEY, CDR2 SVGEGT. Trimming pared 6 bases from V and 3 bases from J, leaving 11 bases between. Written as DNA, the CDR3 is TGTGCCAGCAGCTCCCTAAGTGACTATGGCTACACCTTC. It codes for CASSSLSDYGYTF.

The J gene is TRBJ1-3, the V gene TRBV3-1 (or the pseudogene TRBV3-2); weak D call: TRBD1 (5 bases). The ends were cut back, 2 bases at V and 8 bases at J, with 25 bases in the middle. The CDR3 has 18 amino acids. In germline, CDR1 is LGHDT, CDR2 YNNKEL (reference sequence). The CDR3 here is CASSQRRGEGGRRDTIYF. The CDR3 nucleotides are TGTGCCAGCAGCCAAAGGCGGGGCGAGGGAGGGCGTCGAGACACCATATATTTT.

The chain uses TRBV6-4 and TRBJ1-1; D perhaps matches TRBD1 (5 bases). The CDR3 spans 17 residues. The ends were cut back, 0 bases at V and 3 bases at J, with 17 bases in the middle. Germline V gene lookup returns CDR1 MRHNA and CDR2 SNTAGT. The CDR3 DNA reads as TGTGCCAGCAGTGACTCTGGGGGGAGGGAGACGTACACTGAAGCTTTCTTT. Protein product: CASSDSGGRETYTEAFF.